In this sample, the clone carrying this T cell receptor beta chain turned up many times. The CDR3 consists of 17 residues. Germline-derived CDR1 and CDR2 are SGHAT and FQNNGV. V lost 1 base, J lost 1 base, and 15 bases lay in between. These data come from a study of read filtering for tumor transcriptome and immune sequencing. Study-level information: After DNase treatment, RNA was made into whole-transcriptome libraries.

The library was built from about 400 ng RNA with molecular barcoded adaptors for alpha/delta and beta/gamma chains. TCRdb analysed the reads with MiXCR anew, one entry per CDR3 protein. The repertoire holds 46,000 or so distinct CDR3 sequences, about 19% seen once, with 15% in the top ten. This sequence was found in a donor aged 40 or over with multiple myeloma. V usage is TRBV11-2 and J usage is TRBJ2-3; possibly TRBD2 for D (6 bases). The sequencing sample was made of a population of CD138-negative cells sorted from bone marrow. The CDR3: CASSLGVSGPRTDTQYF. The CDR3 DNA reads as TGTGCCAGCAGCTTAGGAGTGAGCGGGCCGCGCACAGATACGCAGTATTTT.